The clone carrying this T cell receptor beta chain was seen a few times. What it recognizes is unknown. Per the original methods: Between about 23,224 and 700,000 TCRs appeared in each sample, and the median stood at around 92,000. TCRdb reprocessed the RACE reads via MiXCR and lists one record per CDR3 protein. The V and J calls, along with clone size, are taken from TCRdb and not from the paper's own processing. Here the sample spans under 200,000 distinct CDR3 sequences, around 30% being singletons. Regarding time point: pre-sensitization, week 0. Treatment meaning: therapeutic diphenylcyclopropenone sensitization with weekly scalp DPC. It was unfractionated whole blood from which total RNA was extracted. This sample is drawn from a study of human T cells and chemical hapten exposure. Study as a whole: Sensitizing treatment utilized 2% DPC over a 2 cm by 2 cm portion of upper inner arm skin.

Germline V gives CDR1 MNHEY, CDR2 SMNVEV (reference sequence). V shed 3 bases and J 0 bases; nucleotides not matched to a gene: 1. This CDR3 is built from 15 residues. Points from the study as a whole: Patch test score was positively correlated with the counts of PT1 expanded TCRs.

This chain uses TRBV27 with TRBJ2-2; 7 bases agree with TRBD1. The sample in question was whole blood, obtained in connection with sensitization to the hapten diphenylcyclopropenone (DPC). The TCR originated in a woman in her twenties or thirties with alopecia areata. Some clones in this sample may be carry-over from other donors' samples. In DNA form, the CDR3 reads TGTGCCAGCAGTTTGGGACAGACGAACACCGGGGAGCTGTTTTTT. Translation gives CASSLGQTNTGELFF.